This T cell receptor beta chain was retrieved from a study of graft-versus-host responses after intestinal transplantation (dated by TCRdb to the early 2020s). Study-level background: The transplants that recipients got were multivisceral, liver-intestinal, or isolated intestinal. All recipients received anti-thymocyte globulin induction followed by maintenance tacrolimus and steroids for roughly 3 years. Graft-versus-host and host-versus-graft alloreactive T cell clones were tracked in the graft, circulation and bone marrow after intestinal transplantation using bulk TCR-beta CDR3 sequencing. To identify alloreactive clones, pre-transplant mixed lymphocyte reaction products were sequenced and then compared with unstimulated pre-transplant donor and recipient T cells. A cohort of 24 intestinal transplant recipients, including one retransplant, was enrolled, and a few patients lacking pretransplant specimens were excluded. Donor T cell macrochimerism was defined as a peak of at least 4% donor T cells among recipient peripheral blood mononuclear cells. Samples from a few later patients were sequenced in-house on an Illumina MiSeq with MiXCR processing rather than by the commercial service.

The protocol used for the library was the immunoSEQ multiplex PCR assay. In most patients, genomic DNA was isolated using the Qiagen DNeasy Blood and Tissue Kit and sent frozen to Adaptive Biotechnologies for TCR sequencing. For most patients, high-throughput TCR-beta CDR3 sequencing of genomic DNA was performed by Adaptive Biotechnologies. The study's own analysis went as follows. Adaptive's ImmunoSEQ software supplied the TCR sequencing data for under 20 patients, while MiXCR and VDJtools were used to process a few other patients. To correct CD4 versus CD8 sorting errors, any sequence found in both subsets at a frequency ratio below 5:1 was removed. CDR3 nucleotide sequences shared by donor and recipient were removed because the origin of these sequences could not be assigned. To count as alloreactive, a clone needed at least 2-fold expansion over unstimulated cells and a minimum CFSE-low frequency of 0.002% (template counts) or 0.001% (read counts). A clone was considered mappable if detected in the sequenced pre-transplant spleen, lymph node, or MLR CFSE-low populations of the donor or recipient. Cumulative frequency of alloreactive clones was calculated as a percentage of all sequences weighted by copy number. TCRdb carries this immuneACCESS record with in-frame sequences only. Its versions omit some clonotypes, under half of them owing to an unresolved V gene in the studies checked, with the rest unexplained. V, J and clone size derive from that table, while D and trimming were established from the DNA sequence. The sample table lists 80,000 to 100,000 clones, over 80% of them with a count of one. The ten top clones hold 17% of the sample.

Regarding this clone: Its recognized antigen is unknown. No much larger clone is present one base from it, and per-base qualities are unavailable.

At the junction V is shortened by 1 base and J by 2 bases; bases outside the gene matches: 5. From a lookup of the germline V gene, CDR1 and CDR2 are MGHRA and YSYEKL. There are 15 amino acids in the CDR3, from cysteine to phenylalanine inclusive. The CDR3 DNA has 45 bases and is translated from base 1. The intended sense of this specimen's time point label: cells obtained before transplantation from donor or recipient. CD3+CD4+ and CD3+CD8+ populations were FACS-sorted from unstimulated pre-transplant donor and recipient cells taken from spleen or lymph nodes. The investigation overall reported the following: In the allografts of patients with donor T cell macrochimerism, GvH to HvG T cell clonal ratios were high. The conclusions were limited by the relatively low number and heterogeneity of the intestinal transplant patients. Early after transplant, peak levels of circulating GvH clones were found to be associated with declines in HvG clones. GvH clones were found in recipient bone marrow, and some of the GvH clones appeared earlier in ileal mucosa or blood, which is consistent with an intestinal mucosal origin.

The chain is assembled from TRBV4-1 and TRBJ2-7; TRBD1 aligns with 7 central bases. This TCR derives from a human donor who received an intestinal transplant. This sample comprised unstimulated CD8+ T cells sorted from spleen or lymph node cells, obtained before intestinal transplant. The CDR3 reads CASSQGATGPYEQYF. The bases are TGCGCCAGCAGCCAAGGCGCGACAGGGCCCTACGAGCAGTACTTC.